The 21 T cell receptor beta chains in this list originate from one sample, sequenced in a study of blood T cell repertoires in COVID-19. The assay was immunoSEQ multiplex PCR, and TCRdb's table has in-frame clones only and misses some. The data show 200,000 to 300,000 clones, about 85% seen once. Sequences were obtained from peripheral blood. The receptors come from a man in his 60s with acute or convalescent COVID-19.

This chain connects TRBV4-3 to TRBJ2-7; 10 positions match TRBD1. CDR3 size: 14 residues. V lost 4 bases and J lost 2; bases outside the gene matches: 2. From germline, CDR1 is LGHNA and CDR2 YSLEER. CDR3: CASSRGQGAYEQYF. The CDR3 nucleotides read TGCGCCAGCAGCCGAGGACAGGGGGCCTACGAGCAGTACTTC.

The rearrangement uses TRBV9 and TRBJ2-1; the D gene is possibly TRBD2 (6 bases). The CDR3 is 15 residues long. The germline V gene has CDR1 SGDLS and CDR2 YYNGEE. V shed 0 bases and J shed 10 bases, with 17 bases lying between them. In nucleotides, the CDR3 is TGTGCCAGCAGCGTAGGGTCGGGTGGCGGGATAGAGCAGTTCTTC. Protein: CASSVGSGGGIEQFF.

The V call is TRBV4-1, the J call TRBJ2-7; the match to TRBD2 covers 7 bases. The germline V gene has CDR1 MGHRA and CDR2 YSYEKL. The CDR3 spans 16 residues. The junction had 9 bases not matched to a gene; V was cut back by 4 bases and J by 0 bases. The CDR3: CASSRLSGDHSYEQYF. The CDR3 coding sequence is TGCGCCAGCAGCCGTTTAAGCGGGGACCACTCCTACGAGCAGTACTTC.

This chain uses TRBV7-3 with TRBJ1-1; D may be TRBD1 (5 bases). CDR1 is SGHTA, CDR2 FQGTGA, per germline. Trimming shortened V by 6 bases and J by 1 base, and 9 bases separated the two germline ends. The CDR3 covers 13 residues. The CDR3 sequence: CASSYQGNTEAFF. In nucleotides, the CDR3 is TGTGCCAGCAGTTATCAGGGGAACACTGAAGCTTTCTTT.

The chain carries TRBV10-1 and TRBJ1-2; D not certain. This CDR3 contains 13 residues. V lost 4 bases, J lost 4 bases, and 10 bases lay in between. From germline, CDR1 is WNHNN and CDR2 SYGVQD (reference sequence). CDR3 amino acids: CASSVGGSYGYTF. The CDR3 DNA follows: TGCGCCAGCAGTGTTGGTGGGAGCTATGGCTACACCTTC.

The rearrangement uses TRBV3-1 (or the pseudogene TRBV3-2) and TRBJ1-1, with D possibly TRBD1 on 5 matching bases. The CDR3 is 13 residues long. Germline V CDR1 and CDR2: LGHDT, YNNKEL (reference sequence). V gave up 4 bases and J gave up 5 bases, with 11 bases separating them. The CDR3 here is CASSRIQGTEAFF. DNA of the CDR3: TGTGCCAGCAGCCGAATTCAGGGAACTGAAGCTTTCTTT.

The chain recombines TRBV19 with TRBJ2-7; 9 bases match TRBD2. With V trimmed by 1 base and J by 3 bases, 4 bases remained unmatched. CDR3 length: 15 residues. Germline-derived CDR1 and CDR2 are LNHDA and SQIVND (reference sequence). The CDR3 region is CASSIGSGRFYEQYF. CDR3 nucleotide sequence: TGTGCCAGTAGTATAGGTAGCGGGAGATTCTACGAGCAGTACTTC.

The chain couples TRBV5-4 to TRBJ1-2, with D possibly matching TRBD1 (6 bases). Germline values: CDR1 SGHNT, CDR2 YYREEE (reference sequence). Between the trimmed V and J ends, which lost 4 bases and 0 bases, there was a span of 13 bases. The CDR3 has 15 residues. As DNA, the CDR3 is TGTGCCAGCAGCCCGGTGGGGGCGACTAACTATGGCTACACCTTC. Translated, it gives CASSPVGATNYGYTF.

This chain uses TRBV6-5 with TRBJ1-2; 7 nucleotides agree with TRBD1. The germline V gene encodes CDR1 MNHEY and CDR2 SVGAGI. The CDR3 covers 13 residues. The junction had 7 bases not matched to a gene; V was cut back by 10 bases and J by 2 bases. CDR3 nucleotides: TGTGCCACCCTACGGACAGGAAACTATGGCTACACCTTC. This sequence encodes CATLRTGNYGYTF.

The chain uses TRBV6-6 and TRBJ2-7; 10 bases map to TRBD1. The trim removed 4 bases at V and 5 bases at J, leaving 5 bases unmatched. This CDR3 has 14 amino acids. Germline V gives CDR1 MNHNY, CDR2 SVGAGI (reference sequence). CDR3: CASSFRDRGNEQYF. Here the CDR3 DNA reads TGTGCCAGCAGTTTCAGGGACAGGGGCAACGAGCAGTACTTC.

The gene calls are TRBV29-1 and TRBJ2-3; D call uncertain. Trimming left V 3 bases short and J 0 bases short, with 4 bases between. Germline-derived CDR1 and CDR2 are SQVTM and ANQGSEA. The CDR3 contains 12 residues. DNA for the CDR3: TGCAGCGTTGACCCTAGCACAGATACGCAGTATTTT. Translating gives CSVDPSTDTQYF.

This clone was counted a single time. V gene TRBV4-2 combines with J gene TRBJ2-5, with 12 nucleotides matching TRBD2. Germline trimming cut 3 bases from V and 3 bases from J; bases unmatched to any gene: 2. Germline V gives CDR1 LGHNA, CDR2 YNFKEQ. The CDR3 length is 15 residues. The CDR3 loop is CASSHRLAGEETQYF. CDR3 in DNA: TGTGCCAGCAGCCATCGACTAGCGGGGGAAGAGACCCAGTACTTC.

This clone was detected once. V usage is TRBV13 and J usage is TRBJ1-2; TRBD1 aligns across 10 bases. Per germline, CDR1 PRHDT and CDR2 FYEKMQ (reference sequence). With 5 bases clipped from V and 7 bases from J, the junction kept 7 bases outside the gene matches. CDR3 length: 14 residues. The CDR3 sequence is CASSQDRGLRGYTF. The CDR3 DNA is TGTGCCAGCAGCCAAGACAGGGGGCTCCGTGGCTACACCTTC.

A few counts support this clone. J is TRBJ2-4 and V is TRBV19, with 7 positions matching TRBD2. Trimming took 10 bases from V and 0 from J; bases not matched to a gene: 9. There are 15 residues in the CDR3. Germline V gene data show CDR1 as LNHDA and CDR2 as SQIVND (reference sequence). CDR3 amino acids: CATPLATLAKNIQYF. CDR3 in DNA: TGTGCCACTCCACTAGCGACACTAGCCAAAAACATTCAGTACTTC. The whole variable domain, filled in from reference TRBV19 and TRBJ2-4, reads DGGITQSPKYLFRKEGQNVTLSCEQNLNHDAMYWYRQDPGQGLRLIYYSQIVNDFQKGDIAEGYSVSREKKESFPLTVTSAQKNPTAFYLCATPLATLAKNIQYFGAGTRLSVL.

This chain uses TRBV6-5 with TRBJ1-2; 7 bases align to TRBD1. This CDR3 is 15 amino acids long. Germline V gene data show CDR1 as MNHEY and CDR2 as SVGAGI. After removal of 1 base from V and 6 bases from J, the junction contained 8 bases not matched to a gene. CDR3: CASSYWGQPSDGYTF. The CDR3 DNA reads TGTGCCAGCAGTTACTGGGGACAGCCTTCGGATGGCTACACCTTC.

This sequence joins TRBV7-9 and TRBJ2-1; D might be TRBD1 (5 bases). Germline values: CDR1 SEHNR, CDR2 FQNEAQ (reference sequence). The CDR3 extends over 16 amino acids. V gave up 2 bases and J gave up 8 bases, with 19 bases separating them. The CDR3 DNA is TGTGCCAGCAGCTTATGGGGCGGCCCCACCCCCCATGAGCAGTTCTTC. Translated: CASSLWGGPTPHEQFF.

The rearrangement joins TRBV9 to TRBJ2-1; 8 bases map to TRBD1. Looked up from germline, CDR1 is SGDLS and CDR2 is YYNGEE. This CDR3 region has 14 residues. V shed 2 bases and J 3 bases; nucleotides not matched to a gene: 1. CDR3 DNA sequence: TGTGCCAGCAGCGTGGACAGGGTCTACAATGAGCAGTTCTTC. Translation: CASSVDRVYNEQFF.

CDR3 nucleotides: TGTGCCAGCAGTAGGGGGCTAGCGGGAGTGAGAGAGACCCAGTACTTC. This gives the protein CASSRGLAGVRETQYF. This chain uses TRBV5-8 with TRBJ2-5; 10 bases align to TRBD2. CDR3 length: 16 residues. The V and J ends lost 5 bases and 4 bases, in that order; junction bases with no gene match: 11. The germline V gene has CDR1 SGHTS and CDR2 YDEGEE.

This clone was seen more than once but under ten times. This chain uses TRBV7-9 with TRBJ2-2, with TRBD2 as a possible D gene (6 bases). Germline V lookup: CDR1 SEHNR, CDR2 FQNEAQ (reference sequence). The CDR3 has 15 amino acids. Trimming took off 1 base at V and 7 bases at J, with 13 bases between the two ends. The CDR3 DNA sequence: TGTGCCAGCAGCTTAGATGGAGGGGCCCTCGGGGAGCTGTTTTTT. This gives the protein CASSLDGGALGELFF. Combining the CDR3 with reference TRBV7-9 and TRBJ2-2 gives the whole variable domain DTGVSQNPRHKITKRGQNVTFRCDPISEHNRLYWYRQTLGQGPEFLTYFQNEAQLEKSRLLSDRFSAERPKGSFSTLEIQRTEQGDSAMYLCASSLDGGALGELFFGEGSRLTVL.

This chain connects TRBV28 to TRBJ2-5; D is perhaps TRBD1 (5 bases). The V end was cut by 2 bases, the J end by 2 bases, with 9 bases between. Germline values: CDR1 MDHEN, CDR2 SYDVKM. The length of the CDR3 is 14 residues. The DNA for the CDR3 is TGTGCCAGCAGTTTAGGACACAAACAAGAGACCCAGTACTTC. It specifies CASSLGHKQETQYF.

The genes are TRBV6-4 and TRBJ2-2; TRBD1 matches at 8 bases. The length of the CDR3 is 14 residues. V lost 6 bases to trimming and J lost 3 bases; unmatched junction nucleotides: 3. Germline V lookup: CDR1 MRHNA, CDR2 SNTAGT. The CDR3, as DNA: TGTGCCAGCAGCCCGACAGGGGACACCGGGGAGCTGTTTTTT. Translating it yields CASSPTGDTGELFF.